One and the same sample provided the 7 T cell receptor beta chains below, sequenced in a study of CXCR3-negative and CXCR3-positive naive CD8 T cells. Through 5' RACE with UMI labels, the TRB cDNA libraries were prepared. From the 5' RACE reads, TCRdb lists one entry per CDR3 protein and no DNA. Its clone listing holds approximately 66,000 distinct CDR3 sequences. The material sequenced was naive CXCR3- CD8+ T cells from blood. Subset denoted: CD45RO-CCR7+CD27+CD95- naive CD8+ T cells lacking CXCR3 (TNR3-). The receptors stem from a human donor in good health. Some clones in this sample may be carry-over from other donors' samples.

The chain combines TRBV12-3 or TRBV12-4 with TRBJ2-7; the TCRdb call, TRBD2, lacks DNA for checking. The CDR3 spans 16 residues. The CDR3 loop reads CASSFTPGTNVYEQYF.

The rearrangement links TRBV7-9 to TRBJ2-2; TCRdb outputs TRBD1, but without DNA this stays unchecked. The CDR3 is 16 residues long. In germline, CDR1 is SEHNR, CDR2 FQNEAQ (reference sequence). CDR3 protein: CASSSRESHYTGELFF. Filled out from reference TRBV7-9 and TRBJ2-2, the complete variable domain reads DTGVSQNPRHKITKRGQNVTFRCDPISEHNRLYWYRQTLGQGPEFLTYFQNEAQLEKSRLLSDRFSAERPKGSFSTLEIQRTEQGDSAMYLCASSSRESHYTGELFFGEGSRLTVL.

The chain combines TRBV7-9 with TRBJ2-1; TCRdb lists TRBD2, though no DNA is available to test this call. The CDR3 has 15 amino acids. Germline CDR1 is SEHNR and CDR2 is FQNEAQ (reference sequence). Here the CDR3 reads CASSFASGIYNEQFF.

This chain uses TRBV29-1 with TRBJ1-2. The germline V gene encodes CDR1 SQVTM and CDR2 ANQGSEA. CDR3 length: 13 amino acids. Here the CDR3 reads CSAPATSRGGYTF.

CDR3 sequence: CASSFSDFDEQFF. The J gene is TRBJ2-1, the V gene TRBV12-3 or TRBV12-4. The CDR3 is made up of 13 amino acids.

This CDR3 reads CASSDIRRTEAFF. V is TRBV7-9 and J is TRBJ1-1. CDR1 and CDR2 from the germline V gene are SEHNR and FQNEAQ (reference sequence). The CDR3 contains 13 residues.

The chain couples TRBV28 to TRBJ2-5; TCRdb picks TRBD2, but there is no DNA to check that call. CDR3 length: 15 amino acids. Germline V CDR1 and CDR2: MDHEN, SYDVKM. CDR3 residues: CASSFPRLGQETQYF.